The 28 T cell receptor beta chains below come from one sample, sequenced in a study of cytomegalovirus exposure and HLA in healthy donors. 60 Vbeta and 13 Jbeta primers were used in PCR. Clones were read by immunoSEQ multiplex PCR, and TCRdb kept only the in-frame ones, dropping some. Counted here are a few hundred thousand clones, 70% to 90% occurring once; the ten biggest clones make up approximately 2.8%. Sample: PBMCs. These receptors all come from a man younger than 40 in good health and CMV-seronegative.

V gene TRBV2 combines with J gene TRBJ2-1, with a possible D match to TRBD1 (6 bases). CDR3 size: 17 residues. The ends were cut back, 2 bases at V and 0 bases at J, with 14 bases in the middle. Germline V gives CDR1 SNHLY, CDR2 FYNNEI. The CDR3 nucleotides are TGTGCCAGCAGTGAATTGACAGGAATTATCTCCTACAATGAGCAGTTCTTC. Translation: CASSELTGIISYNEQFF.

The chain joins TRBV19 to TRBJ2-4; 10 bases match TRBD2. Germline assignment: CDR1 LNHDA and CDR2 SQIVND (reference sequence). The CDR3 has 14 residues. V shed 0 bases and J 14 bases; nucleotides not matched to a gene: 7. The CDR3 DNA sequence: TGTGCCAGTAGTATAGATCGGGGTAGCGGGGGGAAGTACTTC. This gives the protein CASSIDRGSGGKYF.

V gene TRBV28 combines with J gene TRBJ1-6; 10 positions match TRBD1. Germline trimming cut 7 bases from V and 10 bases from J; bases unmatched to any gene: 10. Germline V CDR1 and CDR2: MDHEN, SYDVKM. The CDR3 covers 15 residues. The CDR3 DNA sequence: TGTGCCAGCACCCCGCCGGGGACAGGGGACTCACCCCTCCACTTT. Amino acids: CASTPPGTGDSPLHF.

The rearrangement links TRBV6-1 to TRBJ2-1, with D maybe TRBD2 (6 bases). The CDR3 totals 16 residues. Trimming removed 2 bases from V and 11 bases from J, with 22 bases in between. Germline V gene data show CDR1 as MNHNS and CDR2 as SASEGT. CDR3 amino acids: CASSEIGGRPPNKQFF. The CDR3 nucleotides are TGTGCCAGCAGTGAAATTGGAGGGCGGCCTCCTAATAAGCAGTTCTTC.

V is TRBV25-1 and J is TRBJ2-2; D is perhaps TRBD1 (6 bases). The CDR3 is made up of 14 amino acids. Germline CDR1 and CDR2: MGHDK and SYGVNS. Trimming stripped 3 bases from V and 8 bases from J, with 13 bases between. The CDR3 is CASSEGAERGELFF. CDR3 DNA sequence: TGTGCCAGCAGTGAGGGGGCCGAACGGGGGGAGCTGTTTTTT.

This clone came up a few times. J is TRBJ2-7 and V is TRBV7-9; TRBD1 matches 8 bases. V shed 5 bases and J 0 bases; nucleotides not matched to a gene: 6. The CDR3 contains 15 residues. Looked up from germline, CDR1 is SEHNR and CDR2 is FQNEAQ (reference sequence). Here the CDR3 reads CASSNGQGYSYEQYF. CDR3 bases: TGTGCCAGCAGCAACGGACAGGGCTACTCCTACGAGCAGTACTTC. Complete variable domain (other parts from reference TRBV7-9 and TRBJ2-7): DTGVSQNPRHKITKRGQNVTFRCDPISEHNRLYWYRQTLGQGPEFLTYFQNEAQLEKSRLLSDRFSAERPKGSFSTLEIQRTEQGDSAMYLCASSNGQGYSYEQYFGPGTRLTVT.

V is TRBV7-2 and J is TRBJ2-5; D is unclear. The CDR3 totals 15 residues. V was trimmed by 5 bases and J by 5 bases, leaving 18 bases between them. Germline values: CDR1 SGHTA, CDR2 FQGNSA. The CDR3 loop is CASSARQTLTETQYF. CDR3 DNA sequence: TGTGCCAGCAGCGCTCGACAAACCCTTACGGAGACCCAGTACTTC.

Concerning this clone: This CDR3 is missing its conserved last phenylalanine or tryptophan, likely due to a read error. The J gene is TRBJ2-7, the V gene TRBV6-5, with TRBD1 identical over 12 bases. Trimming removed 0 bases from V and 6 bases from J; junction bases left unmatched: 6. The CDR3 totals 16 residues. Germline assignment: CDR1 MNHEY and CDR2 SVGAGI. CDR3 protein: CASSYSGDRGPGEQYL. CDR3 nucleotides: TGTGCCAGCAGTTACTCCGGGGACAGGGGGCCGGGCGAGCAGTACCTC.

This chain connects TRBV4-1 to TRBJ2-3; 9 bases align to TRBD2. The length of the CDR3 is 13 residues. Unmatched junction bases numbered 10, after V lost 4 bases and J lost 14 bases. Germline V CDR1 and CDR2: MGHRA, YSYEKL. The CDR3 sequence: CASSPLGLARMYF. The CDR3 bases are TGCGCCAGCAGCCCCCTCGGACTAGCGAGGATGTATTTT.

The chain uses TRBV10-3 and TRBJ2-7; D possibly corresponds to TRBD2 (6 bases). Looked up from germline, CDR1 is ENHRY and CDR2 is SYGVKD. Trimming took off 8 bases at V and 6 bases at J, with 11 bases between the two ends. This CDR3 contains 11 residues. The CDR3 DNA follows: TGTGCCATCGGGGGGAATGGCGAGCAGTACTTC. It yields the protein CAIGGNGEQYF.

This clone was observed a few times. CDR3 nucleotides: TGTGCCAGCAGCTTAGGGACAGGCAGAGCAGATACGCAGTATTTT. Translating gives CASSLGTGRADTQYF. V and J are TRBV7-9 and TRBJ2-3; TRBD1 agrees at 7 bases. This CDR3 comprises 15 residues. Germline V CDR1 and CDR2: SEHNR, FQNEAQ (reference sequence). The V gene end was trimmed by 1 base and the J gene end by 4 bases; junction bases not matched to a gene: 5.

The V and J genes are TRBV2 and TRBJ1-6; 7 bases map to TRBD1. The germline V gene has CDR1 SNHLY and CDR2 FYNNEI. V lost 9 bases to trimming and J lost 7 bases; unmatched junction nucleotides: 12. CDR3 size: 15 residues. The CDR3 here is CASKTGTERNSPLHF. The CDR3 coding sequence is TGTGCCAGTAAAACCGGGACAGAGAGAAATTCACCCCTCCACTTT.

This clone has just a few counts. The genes are TRBV9 and TRBJ2-1; 10 nucleotides align to TRBD1. V gave up 1 base and J gave up 6 bases; unmatched junction bases: 7. Germline CDR1 is SGDLS and CDR2 is YYNGEE. CDR3 length: 16 amino acids. In DNA form, the CDR3 reads TGTGCCAGCAGCGTAACCCCGACAGGGGGCCGCAATGAGCAGTTCTTC. It translates to CASSVTPTGGRNEQFF.

The chain employs TRBV14 and TRBJ1-1; no definite D call. The length of the CDR3 is 13 residues. Per germline, CDR1 SGHDN and CDR2 FVKESK. V shed 3 bases and J shed 5 bases, with 10 bases lying between them. Written as DNA, the CDR3 is TGTGCCAGCAGCCACGGGGTCTTGACTGAAGCTTTCTTT. Translating gives CASSHGVLTEAFF.

The chain joins TRBV9 to TRBJ2-1; 10 bases match TRBD1. With 0 bases clipped from V and 2 bases from J, the junction kept 5 bases outside the gene matches. The germline gives CDR1 SGDLS, CDR2 YYNGEE. The CDR3 has 17 amino acids. Written as DNA, the CDR3 is TGTGCCAGCAGCGTAGGGGTGACAGGGGGCACCTACAATGAGCAGTTCTTC. Its protein is CASSVGVTGGTYNEQFF.

This chain connects TRBV5-1 to TRBJ2-1; 9 nucleotides agree with TRBD2. The CDR3 contains 15 residues. Germline-derived CDR1 and CDR2 are SGHRS and YFSETQ. V gave up 7 bases and J gave up 9 bases; unmatched junction bases: 14. The CDR3 is CASEDAGTSFGEQFF. CDR3 sequence (DNA): TGCGCCAGCGAGGACGCCGGGACTAGCTTCGGTGAGCAGTTCTTC.

The gene calls are TRBV5-8 and TRBJ2-5; D not certain. This CDR3 comprises 15 residues. CDR1 and CDR2 (germline): SGHTS, YDEGEE. The V and J ends lost 4 bases and 1 base respectively, with 14 bases between them. In DNA, the CDR3 is TGTGCCAGCAGCACATTGATTTCCTCCCAAGAGACCCAGTACTTC. This sequence encodes CASSTLISSQETQYF.

Points on this clone: A read error may account for a junction end that differs from germline. The rearrangement links TRBV14 to TRBJ2-6; 16 nucleotides agree with TRBD2. Germline V gives CDR1 SGHDN, CDR2 FVKESK. The length of the CDR3 is 20 residues. CDR3 sequence reads: CASSQPPGLAGGPGASVLTF. The CDR3 nucleotides are TGTGCCAGCAGCCAACCTCCGGGACTAGCGGGGGGGCCTGGGGCCAGCGTCCTGACTTTC. The complete variable domain, with remaining parts taken from reference TRBV14 and TRBJ2-6, reads EAGVTQFPSHSVIEKGQTVTLRCDPISGHDNLYWYRRVMGKEIKFLLHFVKESKQDESGMPNNRFLAERTGGTYSTLKVQPAELEDSGVYFCASSQPPGLAGGPGASVLTFGAGSRLTVL.

The chain combines TRBV7-9 with TRBJ2-2, with 9 positions matching TRBD1. The length of the CDR3 is 19 residues. V gave up 1 base and J gave up 1 base; unmatched junction bases: 10. Germline loops: CDR1 SEHNR, CDR2 FQNEAQ (reference sequence). The CDR3 region is CASSLGSLGQGLNTGELFF. In DNA, the CDR3 is TGTGCCAGCAGCTTAGGATCACTAGGACAGGGGTTGAACACCGGGGAGCTGTTTTTT.

This chain uses TRBV29-1 with TRBJ2-7, with D perhaps TRBD2 (5 bases). V shed 6 bases and J shed 5 bases, with 14 bases lying between them. The CDR3 totals 12 residues. Germline loops: CDR1 SQVTM, CDR2 ANQGSEA. CDR3 nucleotide sequence: TGCAGCGTAACTGGGCCCGGGGACGAGCAGTACTTC. This encodes CSVTGPGDEQYF.

This chain joins TRBV4-1 and TRBJ1-5, with TRBD1 matching over 8 bases. Germline CDR1 reads MGHRA; CDR2 reads YSYEKL. Trimming at V came to 0 bases and at J to 4 bases, leaving 2 bases not matched to a gene. The CDR3 runs 15 residues. Written as DNA, the CDR3 is TGCGCCAGCAGCCAAGAGGGGACAGGTAATCAGCCCCAGCATTTT. It translates to CASSQEGTGNQPQHF.

The chain couples TRBV2 to TRBJ2-6, with 8 bases lining up with TRBD1. V lost 5 bases to trimming and J lost 1 base; unmatched junction nucleotides: 4. Germline V lookup: CDR1 SNHLY, CDR2 FYNNEI. The CDR3 runs 16 residues. The CDR3 loop reads CASSPGTGSGANVLTF. The CDR3 DNA follows: TGTGCCAGCAGTCCCGGGACAGGTTCTGGGGCCAACGTCCTGACTTTC.

This clone appeared once. The CDR3 sequence is CASSERSSGGPSGANVLTF. The CDR3 nucleotides read TGTGCCAGCAGTGAGCGGTCCAGCGGGGGCCCCTCTGGGGCCAACGTCCTGACTTTC. The V call is TRBV6-1, the J call TRBJ2-6, with 8 bases matching TRBD2. The V gene's germline CDR1 is MNHNS and CDR2 SASEGT. Germline trimming cut 3 bases from V and 0 bases from J; bases unmatched to any gene: 10. The CDR3 contains 19 residues.

The chain combines TRBV7-2 with TRBJ1-6; D gene ambiguous. Looked up from germline, CDR1 is SGHTA and CDR2 is FQGNSA. The V end lost 0 bases, the J end lost 5 bases, and 8 bases lay between the germline ends. CDR3 size: 15 residues. CDR3 bases: TGTGCCAGCAGCTTAGCCCATGGCAATAATTCACCCCTCCACTTT. Residues: CASSLAHGNNSPLHF.

This chain links TRBV27 with TRBJ1-5; tentatively, D is TRBD1 (6 bases). The CDR3 consists of 14 residues. V lost 1 base, J lost 5 bases, and 9 bases lay in between. Germline assignment: CDR1 MNHEY and CDR2 SMNVEV (reference sequence). This CDR3 is CASSLFRGDQPQHF. DNA for the CDR3: TGTGCCAGCAGTTTATTCAGGGGAGATCAGCCCCAGCATTTT.

This chain links TRBV13 with TRBJ1-1, with D perhaps TRBD1 (5 bases). The germline V gene encodes CDR1 PRHDT and CDR2 FYEKMQ (reference sequence). Trimming pared 8 bases from V and 5 bases from J, leaving 15 bases between. This CDR3 contains 13 residues. The CDR3 DNA reads as TGTGCCAGCGAGGGGAGGGGATTAACTGAAGCTTTCTTT. Translation: CASEGRGLTEAFF.

The rearrangement uses TRBV13 and TRBJ1-1; D is ambiguous. From germline, CDR1 is PRHDT and CDR2 FYEKMQ (reference sequence). The CDR3 spans 13 residues. V dropped 4 bases and J dropped 3 bases, with 9 bases sitting between them. The CDR3 loop reads CASSSDIYTEAFF. The CDR3 bases are TGTGCCAGCAGCTCCGACATTTACACTGAAGCTTTCTTT.

The count of this clone is one. This chain links TRBV7-6 with TRBJ2-5; the match to TRBD1 covers 11 bases. Germline V gives CDR1 SGHVS, CDR2 FNYEAQ. The J segment lost 1 base and the V segment lost 5 bases, leaving 3 bases of the junction unmatched. The CDR3 consists of 15 residues. The CDR3 protein is CASSAGTGGQETQYF. The CDR3 region has the DNA TGTGCCAGCAGCGCCGGGACAGGGGGCCAAGAGACCCAGTACTTC.